This TCR beta chain was profiled in a study of response to subunit inactivated influenza vaccine listed by TCRdb under 2018. Concerning the study at large: Deep quantitative T cell receptor repertoire profiling was used in the study to track responses to a trivalent subunit inactivated influenza vaccine. Summary of the overall study and its limitations: The authors proposed that each seasonal influenza vaccination may bring in only a limited number of new T cells.

The method was RT-PCR. Sequenced using an Illumina HiSeq 2500. Using fastp trimming at Q25 and MiXCR clonotype assembly, TCRdb reanalyzed the public sequencing data and kept in-frame beta chains. CDR3 protein duplicates are merged, each entry listing the most common genes and DNA. The sample data list about 570,000 distinct CDR3 sequences, and 10% to 12% of these were observed just once. 11% of the sample belongs to the ten largest clones. This clonotype has a handful of counts. It lacks a known antigen. No base-level quality is on record; no much larger clone is a single base apart. These data were also reused for a study on T cells expressing NK-cell markers. In that second paper, the authors write: TCR beta cDNA libraries were made by 5'RACE template switching that added a universal primer site and unique molecular identifiers. In sorted CD3+CD56+NKG2C+, CD3+CD56+NKG2C- and CD3+CD56-NKG2C+ T-cell subsets from several donors, TCR beta-chain repertoires were profiled. Among the eight sequenced donors, only one was HCMV-seronegative, while the other seven were HCMV-seropositive. In several experiments an anti-gammadeltaTCR antibody was added to restrict sorting to alphabetaTCR-expressing T cells. For about 6 donors, the dominant CD3+CD56+NKG2C+ clonotypes were among the top 10 CD8+ clonotypes and accounted for 1.0-7.0% of CD8+ T cells. Those dominant clonotypes were again the most abundant among CD3+CD56-NKG2C+ cells in a handful of donors, at about 25-60.1%. Whether the expanded NKG2C-expressing T cell clones were specific for HCMV antigens was left unclear. All eight donors whose samples were sequenced were randomly selected healthy volunteers, three of them men and five women. To determine HCMV serostatus, a commercial ELISA kit was used to detect HCMV-specific IgG in serum. Peripheral blood mononuclear cells were isolated from blood by Ficoll density gradient centrifugation. For several donors, bulk peripheral blood T-cell repertoires were additionally sequenced from unsorted PBMC. Priming for cDNA synthesis came from the TCR beta constant segment, and two successive PCR amplification steps followed. The libraries were sequenced on Illumina HiSeq 2000/2500, MiSeq or NextSeq, producing 2 x 150 bp reads. MIGEC handled demultiplexing of the reads and grouping by UMI, while MiTCR was used to assemble and quantify clonotypes. To remove erroneous sequences, TCR cDNA sequences were retained only when supported by two or more reads. Downstream repertoire analysis used the tcR package, and clonotypes were matched across fractions by CDR3 nucleotide sequence plus V segment. VDJmatch was used to annotate antigen specificity against VDJdb, with one amino acid substitution in CDR3 permitted.

The sequenced sample was PBMCs from blood, obtained on the day of vaccination. This TCR was recovered from a man aged 45 to 65 who received an inactivated influenza vaccine. Donor details come from another sample of the same person, matched by shared clones.

The CDR3 has the sequence CASSQDTGRSYEQYF. The nucleotides read TGTGCCAGCAGCCAGGATACAGGGCGCTCCTACGAGCAGTACTTC. This sequence uses TRBV14 and TRBJ2-7, with TRBD1 perhaps the D gene, on 6 matching bases. The CDR3 covers 15 residues, taking in both the cysteine and the phenylalanine. This entry keeps only the CDR3 DNA: 45 bases, framed from base 1. In the germline V gene, CDR1 corresponds to SGHDN and CDR2 to FVKESK. The trim is 3 bases for V and 0 bases for J, with a gap of 12 bases between the germline ends. Reference TRBV14 and TRBJ2-7 proteins supply the regions before and after the CDR3; the full variable domain is: EAGVTQFPSHSVIEKGQTVTLRCDPISGHDNLYWYRRVMGKEIKFLLHFVKESKQDESGMPNNRFLAERTGGTYSTLKVQPAELEDSGVYFCASSQDTGRSYEQYFGPGTRLTVT.